The 21 T cell receptor beta chains reported below all come from one sample, sequenced in a study of T cell repertoires in cytomegalovirus infection. The antigens these receptors bind are not known. TCRdb itself ran the reads through MiXCR, one entry per CDR3 protein. The table lists hundreds of thousands of distinct CDR3 sequences, approximately 46% of them singletons. The sequencing here drew on cultured PBMCs, taken from culture after CMV antigen stimulation. These receptors all come from a human donor in good health (CMV status not recorded). Some clones in this sample may be carry-over from other donors' samples.

This sequence joins TRBV2 and TRBJ2-1; 13 bases align to TRBD2. The CDR3 runs 14 residues. V was clipped by 8 bases and J by 8 bases; unmatched bases: 6. Germline V CDR1 and CDR2: SNHLY, FYNNEI. The CDR3 is CASRGLAGVHEQFF. The DNA of the CDR3 is TGTGCCAGCCGAGGACTAGCGGGAGTCCATGAGCAGTTCTTC.

This chain uses TRBV4-1 with TRBJ1-3; D possibly corresponds to TRBD1 (5 bases). Between the trimmed V and J ends, which lost 0 bases and 8 bases, there was a span of 26 bases. This CDR3 spans 19 amino acids. Germline CDR1 reads MGHRA; CDR2 reads YSYEKL. The CDR3 is CASSQDRSGTAASRDTIYF. For the CDR3, the DNA is TGCGCCAGCAGCCAAGATCGCTCCGGGACGGCAGCCTCTAGGGACACCATATATTTT.

There are a few counts of this clonotype. The rearrangement joins TRBV12-3 or TRBV12-4 to TRBJ1-2; the D is unclear. The V and J ends lost 3 bases and 2 bases respectively, with 7 bases between them. The CDR3 has 13 residues. The CDR3 sequence: CASSFEVNYGYTF. The DNA of the CDR3 is TGTGCCAGCAGTTTTGAAGTGAACTATGGCTACACCTTC.

This rearrangement joins TRBV6-4 to TRBJ2-1, with TRBD1 as a possible D gene (6 bases). CDR3 length: 17 amino acids. Germline V gene data show CDR1 as MRHNA and CDR2 as SNTAGT. The V end was cut by 3 bases, the J end by 5 bases, with 20 bases between. The CDR3 is CASSEGETRGPHNEQFF. Here the CDR3 DNA reads TGTGCCAGCAGTGAAGGGGAAACCAGGGGCCCTCACAATGAGCAGTTCTTC.

This clonotype was detected many times. The rearrangement links TRBV7-9 to TRBJ2-1; 7 bases align to TRBD1. The CDR3 has 15 residues. V shed 1 base and J 3 bases; nucleotides not matched to a gene: 3. The germline V gene encodes CDR1 SEHNR and CDR2 FQNEAQ (reference sequence). The CDR3 protein is CASSLGQGNYNEQFF. The CDR3 bases are TGTGCCAGCAGCTTAGGACAGGGTAACTACAATGAGCAGTTCTTC.

The chain has TRBV6-2 or TRBV6-3 and TRBJ2-7, with TRBD1 matching 7 bases. V lost 5 bases and J lost 4; bases outside the gene matches: 5. This CDR3 spans 13 amino acids. Germline V gene data show CDR1 as MNHEY and CDR2 as SVGEGT. This CDR3 is CASSPTGLYEQYF. In DNA form, the CDR3 reads TGTGCCAGCAGTCCGACAGGGCTATACGAGCAGTACTTC.

The chain couples TRBV12-3 or TRBV12-4 to TRBJ2-5; D may correspond to TRBD1 or TRBD2 (6 bases each). Trimming shortened V by 6 bases and J by 3 bases, and 14 bases separated the two germline ends. The CDR3 totals 14 residues. The chain's CDR3 is CASSPRGAEETQYF. The CDR3 DNA is TGTGCCAGCAGCCCAAGGGGGGCAGAAGAGACCCAGTACTTC.

The chain joins TRBV27 to TRBJ2-2; weak D call: TRBD1 (7 bases). Germline V gene sequence: CDR1 MNHEY, CDR2 SMNVEV (reference sequence). The CDR3 is 15 amino acids. The ends were cut back, 5 bases at V and 7 bases at J, with 17 bases in the middle. CDR3 sequence reads: CASSTAAGGHGELFF. In DNA form, the CDR3 reads TGTGCCAGCAGTACGGCGGCAGGGGGGCACGGGGAGCTGTTTTTT.

This clonotype was found a few times. The J gene is TRBJ2-7, the V gene TRBV28, with TRBD1 matching 10 bases. V was clipped by 7 bases and J by 7 bases; unmatched bases: 10. Germline values: CDR1 MDHEN, CDR2 SYDVKM. CDR3 length equals 14 residues. CDR3 amino acids: CASIPGQGYREQYF. The DNA of the CDR3 is TGTGCCAGCATCCCGGGACAGGGGTATAGGGAGCAGTACTTC.

The chain uses TRBV7-2 and TRBJ2-5; 7 nucleotides agree with TRBD2. Germline V gene lookup returns CDR1 SGHTA and CDR2 FQGNSA. Trimming took 1 base from V and 2 from J; bases not matched to a gene: 4. This CDR3 is 15 amino acids long. CDR3 sequence (DNA): TGTGCCAGCAGCTTAGTGTGGGGGGGGCAAGAGACCCAGTACTTC. Translating gives CASSLVWGGQETQYF.

A single count supports this clonotype. This chain joins TRBV6-5 and TRBJ2-1, with D possibly being TRBD2 (6 bases). This CDR3 spans 13 amino acids. Trimming took 6 bases from V and 8 from J, leaving 14 bases between them. CDR1 and CDR2 (germline): MNHEY, SVGAGI. In DNA, the CDR3 is TGTGCCAGCAGAAGACTAGATTTTGATGAGCAGTTCTTC. Amino acid sequence: CASRRLDFDEQFF.

The V call is TRBV27, the J call TRBJ2-7; 9 bases agree with TRBD1. After removal of 8 bases from V and 3 bases from J, the junction contained 8 bases not matched to a gene. Germline V CDR1 and CDR2: MNHEY, SMNVEV (reference sequence). CDR3 size: 14 residues. The CDR3 nucleotides are TGTGCCAGCGGCCCGGGACAGGGATTCTACGAGCAGTACTTC. It yields the protein CASGPGQGFYEQYF.

This clonotype was picked up a small number of times. This sequence joins TRBV7-2 and TRBJ1-2; 7 bases are shared with TRBD1. CDR3 length: 14 amino acids. Germline V gene lookup returns CDR1 SGHTA and CDR2 FQGNSA. V was pared by 6 bases and J by 4 bases, with 8 bases of the junction left unmatched. CDR3 sequence reads: CASSPGTVLYGYTF. The CDR3 nucleotides read TGTGCCAGCAGTCCCGGGACAGTGCTCTATGGCTACACCTTC.

This clonotype was counted between two and nine times. The V gene is TRBV7-9, the J gene TRBJ2-3; TRBD2 matches 10 bases. The junction had 10 bases not matched to a gene; V was cut back by 5 bases and J by 5 bases. CDR3 length: 16 residues. Germline lookup yields CDR1 SEHNR and CDR2 FQNEAQ (reference sequence). CDR3: CASSPTLAGQGDTQYF. The CDR3 region has the DNA TGTGCCAGCAGCCCCACACTAGCGGGGCAGGGAGATACGCAGTATTTT.

The chain is built from TRBV6-5 and TRBJ2-7, with D unresolved. Per germline, CDR1 MNHEY and CDR2 SVGAGI. The CDR3 contains 14 residues. Trimming cost V 5 bases and J 6 bases, with 17 bases left between them. The CDR3 region is CASSPSPTEAEQYF. The DNA of the CDR3 is TGTGCCAGCAGTCCCTCCCCGACTGAGGCCGAGCAGTACTTC.

The rearrangement links TRBV12-3 or TRBV12-4 to TRBJ2-2; 10 nucleotides line up with TRBD2. The CDR3 is 13 residues long. V lost 5 bases to trimming and J lost 8 bases; unmatched junction nucleotides: 2. CDR3 protein: CASSQTSGGELFF. The DNA for the CDR3 is TGTGCCAGCAGTCAGACTAGCGGGGGGGAGCTGTTTTTT.

The J gene is TRBJ2-3, the V gene TRBV5-4, with no clear D. Germline V lookup: CDR1 SGHNT, CDR2 YYREEE (reference sequence). This CDR3 spans 15 amino acids. V gave up 2 bases and J gave up 2 bases, with 12 bases separating them. The CDR3 here is CASSFAEGSTDTQYF. CDR3 coding DNA: TGTGCCAGCAGCTTTGCCGAAGGATCCACAGATACGCAGTATTTT.

The V call is TRBV20-1, the J call TRBJ2-7; 7 bases agree with TRBD1. The junction had 9 bases not matched to a gene; V was cut back by 5 bases and J by 2 bases. Germline-derived CDR1 and CDR2 are DFQATT and SNEGSKA (reference sequence). The CDR3 spans 14 residues. The CDR3 sequence is CSASDRAVPYEQYF. CDR3 nucleotide sequence: TGCAGTGCTTCAGACAGGGCAGTACCCTACGAGCAGTACTTC.

A few counts support this clonotype. The CDR3 nucleotides read TGTGCCAGCAGCGTAGCGGCTATTACTTACGAGCAGTACTTC. It yields the protein CASSVAAITYEQYF. This chain joins TRBV9 and TRBJ2-7; D call uncertain. CDR1 and CDR2 from the germline V gene are SGDLS and YYNGEE. V lost 0 bases, J lost 4 bases, and 11 bases lay in between. The CDR3 runs to 14 residues.

The chain combines TRBV27 with TRBJ2-7, with D perhaps matching TRBD2 (5 bases). This CDR3 contains 13 residues. Looked up from germline, CDR1 is MNHEY and CDR2 is SMNVEV (reference sequence). Trimming removed 5 bases from V and 6 bases from J, with 14 bases in between. The CDR3 protein is CASSRDPVREQYF. CDR3 bases: TGTGCCAGCAGTCGGGATCCGGTTCGCGAGCAGTACTTC.

The chain uses TRBV9 and TRBJ1-4; TRBD1 might be the D (5 bases). V was clipped by 3 bases and J by 7 bases, with 16 bases between them. Germline-derived CDR1 and CDR2 are SGDLS and YYNGEE. The CDR3 has 15 residues. The CDR3 sequence is CASSAGPTDREKLFF. Here the CDR3 DNA reads TGTGCCAGCAGCGCGGGACCCACGGATCGTGAAAAACTGTTTTTT.